This T cell receptor (beta chain) was captured in a study of control samples from healthy donors and cancer patients. The data were produced by immunoSEQ multiplex PCR, yet TCRdb's version contains in-frame clones alone and is incomplete. This table has 250,000 to 300,000 clones, approximately 80% appearing once. Concerning this clone: Other DNA sequences within the sample encode an identical CDR3.

Trimming removed 6 bases from V and 2 bases from J, with 11 bases in between. This CDR3 has 14 amino acids. Germline V gene data show CDR1 as SNHLY and CDR2 as FYNNEI. Material for sequencing was PBMCs. The receptor comes from a woman aged 60-70 years with lung cancer. The V call is TRBV2, the J call TRBJ2-1, with D possibly being TRBD1 (6 bases). In DNA, the CDR3 is TGTGCCAGCAGCTCGGACAGAGCCTACAATGAGCAGTTCTTC. Its protein is CASSSDRAYNEQFF.